This T cell receptor beta chain was recovered during a study of cytomegalovirus exposure and HLA in healthy donors. Study-level findings and limits: The classifier reportedly diagnosed cytomegalovirus status with high sensitivity and specificity. For TCR beta chains, V- and J-gene trimming was later linked to a missense DCLRE1C variant. Among donors in an Asian-associated ancestry cluster, a later analysis reportedly found fewer N-insertions than the approximately 700-donor mean.

CDR3 length: 14 residues. Germline CDR1 and CDR2: KGHSH and LQKENI. The V and J ends lost 3 bases and 5 bases, in that order; junction bases with no gene match: 5. Comment on this clone: Its matching antigen is unknown. In the same sample, other DNA sequences code for this CDR3.

PCR used 60 Vbeta primers and 13 Jbeta primers. Original handling: About 88 million unique TCR beta chains, 10 million to 13 million of them shared, were counted by a later analysis. TCRdb keeps only in-frame clones here, not all; method: immunoSEQ multiplex PCR. For V, J and clone size, that table is used; D and trimming come from the DNA. The repertoire holds 95,000 to 150,000 clones, roughly 10% seen once, with just over 4.5% in the top ten. Specimen: PBMCs. This clonotype was sampled from a woman aged 18-30 years in good health and CMV-seropositive. V gene TRBV18 combines with J gene TRBJ2-7; 9 bases fit TRBD1. The CDR3 region is CASSPMGQGNEQYF. The CDR3 DNA follows: TGTGCCAGCTCACCTATGGGACAGGGAAACGAGCAGTACTTC. Filled out from reference TRBV18 and TRBJ2-7, the complete variable domain reads NAGVMQNPRHLVRRRGQEARLRCSPMKGHSHVYWYRQLPEEGLKFMVYLQKENIIDESGMPKERFSAEFPKEGPSILRIQQVVRGDSAAYFCASSPMGQGNEQYFGPGTRLTVT.